This TCR beta chain was documented in a study of OX40 agonist ivuxolimab in advanced cancers. Background on the whole study: Ivuxolimab was an agonistic, fully human IgG2 monoclonal antibody directed against OX40 (CD134), a costimulatory receptor. Intravenous ivuxolimab was administered to patients every 2 weeks at six dose levels: 0.01, 0.1, 0.3, 1.5, 3 and 10 mg/kg. Of the 50 or so patients in dose escalation, about 20 had hepatocellular carcinoma, some 15 had melanoma, 9 had renal cell carcinoma and 9 had head and neck cancer. The dose-escalation cohort was about 83% male with a mean age of about 60 years, ranging from about 20 to 85. Prior anti-PD-1, anti-PD-L1 or anti-CTLA-4 therapy was permitted, and checkpoint inhibitors had been received by roughly two fifths of dose-escalation patients. Partial responses occurred in three dose-escalation patients, of whom one had hepatocellular carcinoma and two had cutaneous melanoma. The point of sequencing TCRbeta in the periphery was to test whether ivuxolimab changed TCR sequence diversity and drove clonal T-cell expansion. The paper covers the monotherapy dose-escalation part of the phase I ivuxolimab trial, which included N of about 50 patients.

To sequence the TCRbeta CDR3 region, genomic DNA was isolated from the sorted cells. TCRbeta CDR3 regions were sequenced using the immunoSEQ Assay. The source is immuneACCESS, and TCRdb retained only in-frame sequences with V and J called. Part of the clones is not carried over; for the studies checked, unresolved V genes explain less than half of this, and the remainder is unexplained. This sample has more than 75,000 clones in its table, and roughly 88% of those were observed once. The top ten clones comprise around 5.1% of the sample. General study outcomes and caveats: Low levels of normalized T-cell clonal expansion were also seen in some nonresponding patients. Antigen specificity was not determined for the clonally expanded peripheral T cells. After ivuxolimab, CD8+ T cells had more expanded clones than CD4+ T cells on average. At doses of 0.1 to 3.0 mg/kg, clonal expansion of both CD4+ and CD8+ T cells in blood was seen between baseline and week 6. In the 0.1-3.0 mg/kg groups, partial responders had among the lowest normalized peripheral clonal expansion, particularly in CD8+ T cells.

The CDR3 covers 14 residues, taking in both the cysteine and the phenylalanine. The only DNA kept is the CDR3, 42 bases in frame from the first base. V is cut back by 1 base and J by 6 bases, with 1 base in the junction unmatched. Looking up the germline V gene (reference sequence) yields CDR1 LNHDA and CDR2 SQIVND. In regard to this clone: Its target antigen remains unknown. Per-base quality was not reported, and no clone a single base away is much larger than it. This same CDR3 is encoded by further DNA sequences in the sample.

The trial excluded patients who had a history of autoimmune disease or were on systemic immunosuppression. Peripheral blood for TCR sequencing was collected from all dose cohorts at baseline, on cycle 4 day 1, and on cycle 7 day 1. Samples were obtained from an open-label, multicenter, first-in-human phase I dose-escalation trial of ivuxolimab. The trial enrolled adults with locally advanced or metastatic head and neck squamous cell, hepatocellular, melanoma or renal cell carcinoma. Before TCR sequencing, CD4+ T cells and CD8+ T cells from peripheral blood were sorted into separate populations. The specimen comprised CD4+ or CD8+ T cells sorted from blood, sampled in a trial of the OX40 agonist ivuxolimab. The TCR originated in an adult with an advanced solid tumor such as melanoma, head and neck, liver or kidney cancer. The rearrangement combines TRBV19 with TRBJ2-1; 9 bases in between match TRBD2. The CDR3 protein is CASSIALAGNEQFF. The nucleotide sequence is TGTGCCAGTAGTATAGCACTAGCGGGCAATGAGCAGTTCTTC.